This T cell receptor beta chain was found in a study of tumor-infiltrating lymphocytes in localized non-small cell lung cancer. About the research overall: The cohort mixed smokers and never-smokers, several histologies, and some post-neoadjuvant-chemotherapy samples.

Clones were read by immunoSEQ multiplex PCR, and TCRdb kept only the in-frame ones, dropping some. The top ten clones hold approximately 6.9% of a sample with some 9,700 clones, around four fifths of them seen once. As for this clone: Its antigen is not identified.

Whole-study results and caveats: Technical variation could not be separated from intratumor heterogeneity here. Higher tumor T cell infiltration than in uninvolved lung was supported by TCRbeta sequencing.

The CDR3 has 14 amino acids. Trimming cost V 6 bases and J 4 bases, with 12 bases left between them. Germline loops: CDR1 MNHEY, CDR2 SVGAGI. Sequenced input: uninvolved lung tissue not adjacent to the tumor. The V and J genes are TRBV6-5 and TRBJ1-4; D is uncertain. The receptor comes from a human donor with non-small cell lung cancer. Here the CDR3 reads CASRLGRFNEKLFF. CDR3 nucleotide sequence: TGTGCCAGCAGACTCGGAAGGTTTAATGAAAAACTGTTTTTT.